Listed here are 6 T cell receptor beta chains from one sample, sequenced in a study of blood T cell repertoires in COVID-19. Produced via immunoSEQ multiplex PCR; TCRdb's table is partial and in-frame only. The repertoire holds under 200,000 clones, with approximately 83% as singletons. The sequenced sample was peripheral blood. The receptor set was obtained from a woman aged 60-75 years with acute or convalescent COVID-19.

The chain couples TRBV27 to TRBJ2-3, with TRBD1 as a possible D gene (6 bases). CDR1 MNHEY and CDR2 SMNVEV come from the germline V gene (reference sequence). The V gene lost 2 bases and the J gene lost 3 bases, with 12 bases spanning the gap. CDR3 size: 15 residues. CDR3 DNA sequence: TGTGCCAGCAGTTTAAGGGGCAGGGGTACAGATACGCAGTATTTT. Amino acids: CASSLRGRGTDTQYF.

The rearrangement links TRBV27 to TRBJ1-6; tentatively, D is TRBD1 (5 bases). Trimming shortened V by 2 bases and J by 10 bases, and 18 bases separated the two germline ends. CDR1 is MNHEY, CDR2 SMNVEV, per germline (reference sequence). The CDR3 has 16 amino acids. CDR3 loop: CASSLRQLREESPLHF. In DNA, the CDR3 is TGTGCCAGCAGTTTAAGACAGCTTCGTGAGGAATCACCCCTCCACTTT.

The V and J genes are TRBV28 and TRBJ2-1, with 10 bases matching TRBD1. Germline V gene data show CDR1 as MDHEN and CDR2 as SYDVKM. CDR3 length: 18 amino acids. The V gene end was trimmed by 9 bases and the J gene end by 0 bases; junction bases not matched to a gene: 14. The CDR3 loop reads CASTRDRGLDFSYNEQFF. The CDR3 DNA reads as TGTGCCAGTACCCGGGACAGGGGCCTAGATTTCTCCTACAATGAGCAGTTCTTC. Full variable domain (remainder filled in from reference TRBV28 and TRBJ2-1): DVKVTQSSRYLVKRTGEKVFLECVQDMDHENMFWYRQDPGLGLRLIYFSYDVKMKEKGDIPEGYSVSREKKERFSLILESASTNQTSMYLCASTRDRGLDFSYNEQFFGPGTRLTVL.

The J gene is TRBJ1-5, the V gene TRBV24-1; D gene unclear. The V end was cut by 5 bases, the J end by 3 bases, with 7 bases between. The germline gives CDR1 KGHDR, CDR2 SFDVKD. The length of the CDR3 is 13 residues. CDR3 nucleotides: TGTGCCACCAGTGTTGGCTTCAATCAGCCCCAGCATTTT. Protein sequence: CATSVGFNQPQHF.

The chain employs TRBV5-4 and TRBJ2-1, with D unresolved. Trimming left V 0 bases short and J 0 bases short, with 7 bases between. Germline V gene lookup returns CDR1 SGHNT and CDR2 YYREEE (reference sequence). There are 15 residues in the CDR3. DNA for the CDR3: TGTGCCAGCAGCTTGGAACTCGCCTCCTACAATGAGCAGTTCTTC. This translates into CASSLELASYNEQFF. The full variable domain, with the rest looked up from reference TRBV5-4 and TRBJ2-1, is ETGVTQSPTHLIKTRGQQVTLRCSSQSGHNTVSWYQQALGQGPQFIFQYYREEENGRGNFPPRFSGLQFPNYSSELNVNALELDDSALYLCASSLELASYNEQFFGPGTRLTVL.

The chain couples TRBV28 to TRBJ2-5; 12 bases align to TRBD1. CDR3 size: 14 residues. V was pared by 7 bases and J by 8 bases, with 8 bases of the junction left unmatched. Germline V lookup: CDR1 MDHEN, CDR2 SYDVKM. CDR3 nucleotide sequence: TGTGCCAGCAACCGGGACAGGGGGCAGGATACCCAGTACTTC. Its translation: CASNRDRGQDTQYF.